Below are 17 T cell receptor beta chains sequenced from a single sample in a study of cytomegalovirus exposure and HLA in healthy donors. PCR amplification relied on 60 Vbeta primers (plus 13 Jbeta primers). Generated by immunoSEQ multiplex PCR, the TCRdb table keeps only in-frame clones and is missing some. Here the sample spans about 170,000 clones, roughly 70% being singletons. The sample comprised PBMCs. The receptors stem from a girl aged 5 to 17 in good health and CMV-seronegative.

The rearrangement links TRBV5-1 to TRBJ1-4; D is undetermined. Germline CDR1 is SGHRS and CDR2 is YFSETQ. V lost 3 bases to trimming and J lost 5 bases, with 14 bases between them. CDR3 length: 15 amino acids. The CDR3 reads CASSSRTLGNEKLFF. The CDR3, as DNA: TGCGCCAGCAGCTCTAGGACTCTGGGGAATGAAAAACTGTTTTTT.

This chain uses TRBV28 with TRBJ2-1, with D possibly matching TRBD1 (5 bases). CDR3 size: 19 residues. V was trimmed by 2 bases and J by 4 bases, leaving 24 bases between them. Germline V gene data show CDR1 as MDHEN and CDR2 as SYDVKM. CDR3 sequence (DNA): TGTGCCAGCAGTTTAAGAGTCCGAGACAGAAGTTTCCTTTACAATGAGCAGTTCTTC. Amino acids: CASSLRVRDRSFLYNEQFF.

This clone was detected once. This chain connects TRBV2 to TRBJ2-7; 7 bases are a match to TRBD2. The CDR3 totals 15 residues. The V segment lost 4 bases and the J segment 3 bases; nucleotides outside the gene matches: 9. CDR1 and CDR2 (germline): SNHLY, FYNNEI. The CDR3 loop is CASSGGPGLHYEQYF. The CDR3 DNA is TGTGCCAGCAGTGGAGGGCCGGGACTACACTACGAGCAGTACTTC.

This clone has a handful of counts. The chain combines TRBV14 with TRBJ1-3; D not resolved. In germline, CDR1 is SGHDN, CDR2 FVKESK. Trimming cost V 7 bases and J 0 bases, with 19 bases left between them. The CDR3 is 17 amino acids. CDR3 DNA: TGTGCCAGCACCGCAAAGAGCGGGTCTTTCTCTGGAAACACCATATATTTT. This gives the protein CASTAKSGSFSGNTIYF.

The rearrangement links TRBV29-1 to TRBJ2-5, with D possibly being TRBD1 (5 bases). The CDR3 is 14 residues long. V lost 6 bases, J lost 2 bases, and 16 bases lay in between. Germline CDR1 reads SQVTM; CDR2 reads ANQGSEA. The CDR3 here is CSVPPPGNQETQYF. CDR3 bases: TGCAGCGTCCCACCCCCAGGGAATCAAGAGACCCAGTACTTC.

This clone was counted once. V is TRBV5-4 and J is TRBJ2-2; TRBD2 aligns across 9 bases. From germline, CDR1 is SGHNT and CDR2 YYREEE (reference sequence). V lost 4 bases and J lost 5; bases outside the gene matches: 6. The CDR3 covers 15 residues. The CDR3 reads CASSQTLAGTGELFF. The DNA of the CDR3 is TGTGCCAGCAGCCAAACCCTAGCGGGGACCGGGGAGCTGTTTTTT.

The chain employs TRBV11-2 and TRBJ2-5, with D perhaps matching TRBD2 (6 bases). Trimming pared 5 bases from V and 2 bases from J, leaving 9 bases between. The CDR3 sequence is 13 residues long. CDR1 and CDR2 (germline): SGHAT, FQNNGV. CDR3 bases: TGTGCCAGCAGCCGTGGGACTCAAGAGACCCAGTACTTC. Amino acids: CASSRGTQETQYF.

This clone was counted a few times. This sequence joins TRBV2 and TRBJ1-1, with 7 bases that match TRBD1. The J segment lost 7 bases and the V segment lost 6 bases, leaving 8 bases of the junction unmatched. Germline V gene sequence: CDR1 SNHLY, CDR2 FYNNEI. The CDR3 spans 13 residues. CDR3 sequence reads: CASRAGGRGEAFF. As DNA, the CDR3 is TGTGCCAGCAGAGCAGGGGGGAGAGGTGAAGCTTTCTTT.

The J gene is TRBJ1-4, the V gene TRBV5-1, with 10 bases lining up with TRBD1. This CDR3 has 16 amino acids. V dropped 2 bases and J dropped 3; count of bases not matched to a gene: 4. Germline assignment: CDR1 SGHRS and CDR2 YFSETQ. Here the CDR3 DNA reads TGCGCCAGCAGCTTTAAGACAGGGGGCGCTAATGAAAAACTGTTTTTT. It is translated as CASSFKTGGANEKLFF.

V usage is TRBV6-1 and J usage is TRBJ1-6, with TRBD1 as a possible D gene (5 bases). Trimming removed 8 bases from V and 8 bases from J, with 13 bases in between. The CDR3 runs 13 residues. The germline V gene encodes CDR1 MNHNS and CDR2 SASEGT. The DNA for the CDR3 is TGTGCCAGCTCGGGGGGGTCGGATTCACCCCTCCACTTT. Amino acid sequence: CASSGGSDSPLHF.

The chain combines TRBV7-3 with TRBJ1-1, with a weak D call TRBD1 (5 bases). Trimming took 4 bases from V and 6 from J, leaving 12 bases between them. Germline V gives CDR1 SGHTA, CDR2 FQGTGA. This CDR3 has 13 residues. CDR3 DNA: TGTGCCAGCAGCTCCCAGGAGGGGTCTGAAGCTTTCTTT. Translating it yields CASSSQEGSEAFF. The whole variable domain, filled in from reference TRBV7-3 and TRBJ1-1, reads GAGVSQTPSNKVTEKGKYVELRCDPISGHTALYWYRQSLGQGPEFLIYFQGTGAADDSGLPNDRFFAVRPEGSVSTLKIQRTERGDSAVYLCASSSQEGSEAFFGQGTRLTVV.

V is TRBV5-4 and J is TRBJ2-3; D is possibly TRBD2 (6 bases). The CDR3 loop spans 13 amino acids. Deletions cut 4 bases from V and 6 bases from J, with 12 bases between. Germline values: CDR1 SGHNT, CDR2 YYREEE (reference sequence). CDR3 in DNA: TGTGCCAGCAGCCCCGGGACTGGTGATACGCAGTATTTT. It specifies CASSPGTGDTQYF. Filled out from reference TRBV5-4 and TRBJ2-3, the complete variable domain reads ETGVTQSPTHLIKTRGQQVTLRCSSQSGHNTVSWYQQALGQGPQFIFQYYREEENGRGNFPPRFSGLQFPNYSSELNVNALELDDSALYLCASSPGTGDTQYFGPGTRLTVL.

The chain couples TRBV5-6 to TRBJ1-3; D gene ambiguous. The CDR3 runs 15 residues. V lost 3 bases and J 0 bases, leaving 10 bases between the germline ends. CDR1 and CDR2 from the germline V gene are SGHDT and YYEEEE. The CDR3 region has the DNA TGTGCCAGCAGCTCTCTAGGCCGCTCTGGAAACACCATATATTTT. Its protein is CASSSLGRSGNTIYF.

The table lists this clone with a few counts. This chain uses TRBV15 with TRBJ1-1; TRBD1 is a possible D gene (6 bases). The V end lost 0 bases, the J end lost 6 bases, and 20 bases lay between the germline ends. CDR3 size: 17 residues. From germline, CDR1 is LNHNV and CDR2 YYDKDF (reference sequence). The CDR3 region is CATSRDRGAEFSSEAFF. The DNA for the CDR3 is TGTGCCACCAGCAGAGATCGGGGGGCAGAATTTTCGTCTGAAGCTTTCTTT.

The chain links TRBV27 to TRBJ1-6; D gene ambiguous. The CDR3 runs 14 residues. The V gene's germline CDR1 is MNHEY and CDR2 SMNVEV (reference sequence). The V gene lost 4 bases and the J gene lost 0 bases, with 4 bases spanning the gap. CDR3 nucleotide sequence: TGTGCCAGCAGTTCGAGCTCCTATAATTCACCCCTCCACTTT. Protein: CASSSSSYNSPLHF.

This clone was recorded only once. This chain uses TRBV7-3 with TRBJ2-3, with D perhaps TRBD2 (5 bases). The germline CDR1 and CDR2 sequences are SGHTA and FQGTGA. This CDR3 spans 15 amino acids. Trimming removed 5 bases from V and 0 bases from J, with 12 bases in between. The chain's CDR3 is CASSPSRVSTDTQYF. CDR3 coding DNA: TGTGCCAGCAGCCCTAGCAGAGTTAGCACAGATACGCAGTATTTT.

The V call is TRBV5-4, the J call TRBJ2-3, with 11 bases fitting TRBD2. The CDR3 is 15 residues long. Per germline, CDR1 SGHNT and CDR2 YYREEE (reference sequence). V was pared by 4 bases and J by 2 bases, with 3 bases of the junction left unmatched. CDR3 loop: CASSQTSGDTDTQYF. In DNA form, the CDR3 reads TGTGCCAGCAGCCAGACTAGCGGGGACACAGATACGCAGTATTTT.